Below, one T cell receptor (beta chain) is given with its context. This entry comes from a study of blood T cell repertoires in COVID-19. Original data processing: Quantification of nucleated cells was approximated via reference gene primer amplification. Profiling relied on immunoSEQ multiplex PCR, and the TCRdb table lists in-frame clones only, not all of them. V and J calls and clone size are given by that table; D and trimming were obtained from the DNA. The profile shows approximately 300,000 clones, roughly 90% of them singletons. The sequence derives from a man aged 18 to 35 who had recovered from COVID-19. Material for sequencing was peripheral blood.

The CDR3 loop reads CASSPGGRGQPQHF. In DNA form, the CDR3 reads TGTGCCAGCAGCCCGGGGGGGAGGGGTCAGCCCCAGCATTTT. The genes are TRBV7-2 and TRBJ1-5; tentative D call: TRBD1 (5 bases). The CDR3 sequence is 14 residues long. Germline values: CDR1 SGHTA, CDR2 FQGNSA. Between the trimmed V and J ends, which lost 5 bases and 6 bases, there was a span of 14 bases.